The 27 T cell receptor beta chains given below trace back to one sample, sequenced in a study of OX40 agonist ivuxolimab in advanced cancers. Clones were sequenced by immunoSEQ multiplex PCR, and TCRdb holds only the in-frame ones, with some missing. Among around 63,000 clones, 85% to 90% were seen once, and the ten largest hold 10% to 14%. This specimen consisted of CD4+ or CD8+ T cells sorted from blood, obtained in a trial of the OX40 agonist ivuxolimab. These receptors were obtained from an adult with an advanced solid tumor such as melanoma, head and neck, liver or kidney cancer.

This sequence joins TRBV10-2 and TRBJ2-5; no definite D call. CDR1 and CDR2 (germline): WSHSY, SAAADI. The CDR3 is made up of 11 amino acids. Trimming took 6 bases from V and 7 from J, leaving 9 bases between them. CDR3: CASSTPGTQYF. As DNA, the CDR3 is TGCGCCAGCAGCACTCCGGGGACCCAGTACTTC.

The chain links TRBV16 to TRBJ1-5; D call uncertain. The V gene's germline CDR1 is KGHSY and CDR2 FQNENV. V lost 4 bases and J lost 4, with 5 bases in between. This CDR3 region has 12 residues. The CDR3 reads CASSLINQPQHF. In nucleotides, the CDR3 is TGTGCCAGCAGCCTGATTAATCAGCCCCAGCATTTT.

The chain combines TRBV18 with TRBJ1-2, with D hard to call. The CDR3 is 12 residues long. The germline V and J ends were trimmed by 0 bases and 7 bases, with 6 bases remaining between them. Looked up from germline, CDR1 is KGHSH and CDR2 is LQKENI. CDR3 coding DNA: TGTGCCAGCTCACCACCGGTCGGTGGCTACACCTTC. This gives the protein CASSPPVGGYTF. Using reference TRBV18 and TRBJ1-2 for the parts outside the CDR3, the full variable domain is NAGVMQNPRHLVRRRGQEARLRCSPMKGHSHVYWYRQLPEEGLKFMVYLQKENIIDESGMPKERFSAEFPKEGPSILRIQQVVRGDSAAYFCASSPPVGGYTFGSGTRLTVV.

J is TRBJ2-7 and V is TRBV27; maybe TRBD1 (6 bases). CDR3 length: 13 residues. CDR1 is MNHEY, CDR2 SMNVEV, per germline (reference sequence). V was shortened by 4 bases and J by 4 bases, with 11 bases between the two germline ends. CDR3 residues: CASSYQGSYEQYF. The CDR3 DNA follows: TGTGCCAGCAGTTATCAGGGGTCATACGAGCAGTACTTC.

The V gene is TRBV7-2, the J gene TRBJ2-7; D is unresolved. The CDR3 spans 15 residues. Germline CDR1 reads SGHTA; CDR2 reads FQGNSA. Trimming left V 5 bases short and J 0 bases short, with 14 bases between. CDR3 coding DNA: TGTGCCAGCAGCCCCCCTAACAGACGCTCCTACGAGCAGTACTTC. Translating it yields CASSPPNRRSYEQYF.

This clone was seen just once. CDR3 protein: CASSQPPNYGYTF. CDR3 DNA: TGTGCCAGCAGCCAGCCCCCTAACTATGGCTACACCTTC. V is TRBV5-4 and J is TRBJ1-2, with D unclear. This CDR3 contains 13 residues. Looked up from germline, CDR1 is SGHNT and CDR2 is YYREEE (reference sequence). The V end was cut by 4 bases, the J end by 0 bases, with 7 bases between.

This rearrangement joins TRBV18 to TRBJ2-7; 9 bases are shared with TRBD1. The V gene's germline CDR1 is KGHSH and CDR2 LQKENI. Trimming at V came to 3 bases and at J to 2 bases, leaving 5 bases not matched to a gene. CDR3 size: 15 residues. CDR3 loop: CASSPSTGGTYEQYF. The DNA of the CDR3 is TGTGCCAGCTCACCCTCGACAGGGGGTACCTACGAGCAGTACTTC.

The genes are TRBV6-6 and TRBJ1-5; D is uncertain. CDR1 and CDR2 from the germline V gene are MNHNY and SVGAGI (reference sequence). The CDR3 loop spans 13 amino acids. V lost 4 bases to trimming and J lost 6 bases, with 10 bases between them. CDR3 bases: TGTGCCAGCAGTTTCTCTCCAGGTCAGCCCCAGCATTTT. It translates to CASSFSPGQPQHF.

The V gene is TRBV10-1, the J gene TRBJ2-7; no definite D call. The CDR3 loop spans 13 amino acids. Trimming took 2 bases from V and 3 from J, leaving 8 bases between them. The germline gives CDR1 WNHNN, CDR2 SYGVQD (reference sequence). CDR3 residues: CASSEGIGYEQYF. As DNA, the CDR3 is TGCGCCAGCAGTGAGGGAATCGGCTACGAGCAGTACTTC.

The V call is TRBV9, the J call TRBJ2-1; TRBD1 matches at 9 bases. With 3 bases clipped from V and 6 bases from J, the junction kept 7 bases outside the gene matches. This CDR3 spans 15 amino acids. Germline V lookup: CDR1 SGDLS, CDR2 YYNGEE. The CDR3 DNA is TGTGCCAGCAGCGAAAGGGACAGGGCTGGCAATGAGCAGTTCTTC. Encoded protein: CASSERDRAGNEQFF.

V is TRBV5-4 and J is TRBJ1-4, with D unclear. Germline V lookup: CDR1 SGHNT, CDR2 YYREEE (reference sequence). This CDR3 region has 16 residues. V lost 0 bases, J lost 3 bases, and 12 bases lay in between. The CDR3 DNA follows: TGTGCCAGCAGCTTGGACCTACAGATCGCTAATGAAAAACTGTTTTTT. Protein: CASSLDLQIANEKLFF.

In this sample, this clone turned up once. The J gene is TRBJ2-7, the V gene TRBV15, with 12 bases lining up with TRBD2. Trimming cost V 1 base and J 4 bases; bases outside gene matches: 2. CDR1 is LNHNV and CDR2 is YYDKDF in the germline V gene (reference sequence). CDR3 length: 15 amino acids. Here the CDR3 DNA reads TGTGCCACCAGCAGAGGACTAGCGGGAGCATACGAGCAGTACTTC. Amino acids: CATSRGLAGAYEQYF.

This chain links TRBV19 with TRBJ2-1; perhaps D is TRBD1 or TRBD2 (5 bases each). V lost 8 bases, J lost 7 bases, and 15 bases lay in between. The CDR3 sequence is 13 residues long. From germline, CDR1 is LNHDA and CDR2 SQIVND (reference sequence). The CDR3, as DNA: TGTGCCAGTTCGGGACCGGGTGTAAATGAGCAGTTCTTC. As protein: CASSGPGVNEQFF.

This clone was counted a few times. The chain carries TRBV28 and TRBJ1-6; D gene ambiguous. Looked up from germline, CDR1 is MDHEN and CDR2 is SYDVKM. The CDR3 has 13 amino acids. Between the trimmed V and J ends, which lost 6 bases and 10 bases, there was a span of 13 bases. In nucleotides, the CDR3 is TGTGCCAGCAGAACCGGGTCAGCCTCACCCCTCCACTTT. Translated, it gives CASRTGSASPLHF.

V usage is TRBV7-2 and J usage is TRBJ1-3, with a weak D call TRBD1 (6 bases). Germline CDR1 is SGHTA and CDR2 is FQGNSA. V lost 7 bases, J lost 0 bases, and 13 bases lay in between. The CDR3 has 15 residues. The CDR3 spells CASTRGGLSGNTIYF. For the CDR3, the DNA is TGTGCCAGCACCCGCGGGGGGCTCTCTGGAAACACCATATATTTT.

This chain connects TRBV19 to TRBJ1-5; possible D gene TRBD1, 5 bases. V was trimmed by 3 bases and J by 0 bases, leaving 9 bases between them. This CDR3 is built from 15 residues. Germline lookup yields CDR1 LNHDA and CDR2 SQIVND (reference sequence). The CDR3 here is CASSMGGYSNQPQHF. The CDR3 coding sequence is TGTGCCAGTAGTATGGGGGGATATAGCAATCAGCCCCAGCATTTT.

The J gene is TRBJ1-1, the V gene TRBV4-2; no reliable D call. Deletions cut 0 bases from V and 0 bases from J, with 8 bases between. The CDR3 extends over 15 amino acids. Germline-derived CDR1 and CDR2 are LGHNA and YNFKEQ. CDR3 residues: CASSQERQMNTEAFF. CDR3 in DNA: TGTGCCAGCAGCCAAGAGCGGCAGATGAACACTGAAGCTTTCTTT.

This clone came up once. The chain is built from TRBV19 and TRBJ2-2, with no clear D. Trimming cost V 7 bases and J 4 bases, with 13 bases left between them. Germline V gene data show CDR1 as LNHDA and CDR2 as SQIVND (reference sequence). This CDR3 has 14 residues. The CDR3 loop reads CASNIFGGTGELFF. The DNA of the CDR3 is TGTGCCAGTAACATATTCGGCGGCACCGGGGAGCTGTTTTTT. Drawing the rest from reference TRBV19 and TRBJ2-2, the complete variable domain is DGGITQSPKYLFRKEGQNVTLSCEQNLNHDAMYWYRQDPGQGLRLIYYSQIVNDFQKGDIAEGYSVSREKKESFPLTVTSAQKNPTAFYLCASNIFGGTGELFFGEGSRLTVL.

V and J are TRBV7-3 and TRBJ2-7; TRBD1 matches at 7 bases. V was pared by 1 base and J by 7 bases, with 4 bases of the junction left unmatched. The CDR3 length is 13 residues. Germline V gene sequence: CDR1 SGHTA, CDR2 FQGTGA. CDR3 amino acids: CASSLMTGKEQYF. The DNA for the CDR3 is TGTGCCAGCAGCTTAATGACAGGGAAAGAGCAGTACTTC.

The genes are TRBV15 and TRBJ2-4; 7 nucleotides agree with TRBD1. The trim removed 6 bases at V and 8 bases at J, leaving 16 bases unmatched. Germline CDR1 LNHNV, CDR2 YYDKDF (reference sequence). The CDR3 contains 16 residues. This CDR3 is CATRPRIGGLGDIQYF. The CDR3 DNA reads as TGTGCCACCAGACCTAGGATAGGGGGCCTCGGGGACATTCAGTACTTC.

The rearrangement uses TRBV7-9 and TRBJ2-7; D is unresolved. The CDR3 contains 14 residues. Trimming took off 1 base at V and 1 base at J, with 8 bases between the two ends. Germline V gene sequence: CDR1 SEHNR, CDR2 FQNEAQ (reference sequence). CDR3 region: CASSLGVSSYEQYF. DNA of the CDR3: TGTGCCAGCAGCTTAGGGGTCAGTTCCTACGAGCAGTACTTC.

This chain connects TRBV18 to TRBJ1-2, with D possibly being TRBD1 (5 bases). Trimming took off 2 bases at V and 3 bases at J, with 13 bases between the two ends. Germline CDR1 is KGHSH and CDR2 is LQKENI. The CDR3 contains 15 residues. The CDR3 loop is CASSPGRQRYYGYTF. The CDR3 coding sequence is TGTGCCAGCTCACCAGGGAGACAGCGATACTATGGCTACACCTTC.

The chain uses TRBV11-3 and TRBJ1-3, with unresolved D. This CDR3 has 15 residues. The germline V and J ends were trimmed by 1 base and 0 bases, with 7 bases remaining between them. CDR1 and CDR2 (germline): SGHNT, YENEEA. CDR3 DNA: TGTGCCAGCAGCTTAGGCTGGAGCTCTGGAAACACCATATATTTT. This sequence encodes CASSLGWSSGNTIYF.

The rearrangement uses TRBV5-5 and TRBJ2-7; D not certain. Trimming took off 0 bases at V and 2 bases at J, with 9 bases between the two ends. This CDR3 has 14 residues. Germline CDR1 and CDR2: SGHKS and YYEKEE (reference sequence). The CDR3 loop reads CASSLGTVTYEQYF. The CDR3 nucleotides are TGTGCCAGCAGCTTGGGGACGGTAACCTACGAGCAGTACTTC.

On this clone: A junction end diverges from the germline sequence, so it may reflect a read error. This sequence joins TRBV11-2 and TRBJ2-7; D ambiguous. The germline gives CDR1 SGHAT, CDR2 FQNNGV. This CDR3 comprises 15 residues. The CDR3 is CASRVLRGSSSEQYF. The CDR3 nucleotides read TGTGCCAGCAGGGTTTTGAGAGGAAGTTCCTCCGAGCAGTACTTC.

The chain is built from TRBV11-2 and TRBJ1-1, with D unresolved. Per germline, CDR1 SGHAT and CDR2 FQNNGV. The CDR3 runs to 14 residues. V was shortened by 5 bases and J by 3 bases, with 13 bases between the two germline ends. The CDR3 nucleotides are TGTGCCAGCAGCCATTGGTCGCGGGACACTGAAGCTTTCTTT. Protein product: CASSHWSRDTEAFF. The full variable domain, its missing parts supplied by reference TRBV11-2 and TRBJ1-1, is EAGVAQSPRYKIIEKRQSVAFWCNPISGHATLYWYQQILGQGPKLLIQFQNNGVVDDSQLPKDRFSAERLKGVDSTLKIQPAKLEDSAVYLCASSHWSRDTEAFFGQGTRLTVV.

This clone was seen more than once but under ten times. The V call is TRBV19, the J call TRBJ1-5, with TRBD1 matching 7 bases. This CDR3 region has 13 residues. The V segment lost 9 bases and the J segment 4 bases; nucleotides outside the gene matches: 6. Germline values: CDR1 LNHDA, CDR2 SQIVND (reference sequence). CDR3 sequence (DNA): TGTGCCAGCCAGGGACAGCGAAATCAGCCCCAGCATTTT. This sequence encodes CASQGQRNQPQHF.